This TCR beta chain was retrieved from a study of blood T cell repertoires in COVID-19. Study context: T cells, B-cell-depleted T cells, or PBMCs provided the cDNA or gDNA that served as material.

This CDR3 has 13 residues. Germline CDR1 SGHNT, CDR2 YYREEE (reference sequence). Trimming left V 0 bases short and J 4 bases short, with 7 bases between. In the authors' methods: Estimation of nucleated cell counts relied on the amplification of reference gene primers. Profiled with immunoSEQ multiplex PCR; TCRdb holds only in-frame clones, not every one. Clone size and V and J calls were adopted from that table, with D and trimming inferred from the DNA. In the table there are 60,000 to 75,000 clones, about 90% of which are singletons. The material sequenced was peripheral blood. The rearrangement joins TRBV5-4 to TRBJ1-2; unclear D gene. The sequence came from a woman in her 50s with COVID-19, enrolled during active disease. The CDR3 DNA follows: TGTGCCAGCAGCTTGGGGGCAGCCTATGGCTACACCTTC. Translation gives CASSLGAAYGYTF.